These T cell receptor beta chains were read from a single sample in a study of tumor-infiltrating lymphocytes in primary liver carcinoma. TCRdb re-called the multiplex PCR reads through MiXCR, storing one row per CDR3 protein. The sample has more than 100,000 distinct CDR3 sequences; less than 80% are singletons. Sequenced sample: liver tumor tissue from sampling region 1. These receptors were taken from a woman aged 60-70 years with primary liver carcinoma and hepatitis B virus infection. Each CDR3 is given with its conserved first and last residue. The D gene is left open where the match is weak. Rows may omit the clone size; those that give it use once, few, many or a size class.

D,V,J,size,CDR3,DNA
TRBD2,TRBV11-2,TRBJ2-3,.,CASTMGTSGRGSTDTQYF,TGTGCCAGCACCATGGGGACTAGCGGGAGAGGGAGCACAGATACGCAATATTTT
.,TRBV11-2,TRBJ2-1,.,CAGSFTHLNEQFF,TGTGCCGGCAGCTTTACCCATCTCAATGAGCAGTTCTTC
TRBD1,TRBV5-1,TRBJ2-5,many,CASSLGQGGVETQYF,TGCGCCAGCAGCCTGGGACAGGGGGGTGTGGAGACCCAGTACTTC
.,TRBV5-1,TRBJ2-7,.,CASSYTSGTNYEQYF,TGCGCCAGCAGTTATACGTCCGGGACGAATTACGAGCAGTACTTC
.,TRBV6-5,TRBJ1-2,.,CASSYRGQASYGYTF,TGTGCCAGCAGTTACAGGGGCCAGGCGAGTTATGGCTACACCTTC
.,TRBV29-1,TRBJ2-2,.,CSVVASLNTGVLFF,TGCAGCGTTGTTGCCAGCCTGAACACCGGGGTACTGTTTTTT
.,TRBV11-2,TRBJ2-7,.,CASSLETGGSLEQYF,TGTGCCAGCAGCTTAGAAACAGGAGGCTCCCTCGAGCAGTACTTC
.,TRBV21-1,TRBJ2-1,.,CASSNPGLAGEYEQFF,TGTGCCAGCAGCAATCCGGGACTAGCGGGAGAGTATGAGCAGTTCTTC
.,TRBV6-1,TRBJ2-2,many,CASRPNTGELFF,TGTGCCAGCAGGCCGAACACCGGGGAGCTGTTTTTT
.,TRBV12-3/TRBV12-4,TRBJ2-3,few,CASRPFSLGTDTQYF,TGTGCCAGCAGGCCGTTTAGCTTGGGCACAGATACGCAGTATTTT
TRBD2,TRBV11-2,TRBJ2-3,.,CASSLGSLLAGGTDTHYF,TGTGCCAGCAGCTTAGGGTCCTTACTAGCGGGAGGGACAGATACGCATTATTTT
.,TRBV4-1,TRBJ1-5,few,CASSQGRVQPQHF,TGCGCCAGCAGCCAAGGGAGAGTTCAGCCCCAGCATTTT
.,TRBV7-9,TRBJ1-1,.,CASSFVGGHTEAFF,TGTGCCAGCAGCTTTGTTGGGGGGCACACTGAAGCTTTCTTT
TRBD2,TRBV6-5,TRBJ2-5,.,CASSRLAGTQTNYF,TGTGCCAGCAGTCGACTAGCGGGAACTCAGACCAACTACTTC
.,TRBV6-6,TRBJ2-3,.,CANGTGAFSDTQYF,TGTGCCAACGGGACGGGAGCGTTCTCAGATACGCAGTATTTT
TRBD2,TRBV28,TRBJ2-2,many,CASSPGGGYTGELFF,TGTGCCAGCAGCCCGGGGGGAGGGTACACCGGGGAGCTGTTTTTT
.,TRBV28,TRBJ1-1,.,CAGSLEQLNSEAFF,TGTGCCGGCAGTTTAGAACAGCTTAACAGTGAAGCTTTCTTT
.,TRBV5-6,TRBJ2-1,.,CASSMSHSYNEQFF,TGTGCCAGCAGCATGAGTCACTCCTACAATGAGCAGTTCTTC
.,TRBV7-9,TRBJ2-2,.,CAGSFTGELFF,TGTGCCGGCAGCTTCACCGGGGAGCTGTTTTTT
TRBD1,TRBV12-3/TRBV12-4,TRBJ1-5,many,CASSRQGDQPQHF,TGTGCCAGCAGTAGACAGGGTGATCAGCCCCAGCATTTT
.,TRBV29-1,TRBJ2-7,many,CSVASLVGNEQYF,TGCAGCGTTGCGTCCCTAGTGGGGAACGAGCAGTACTTC
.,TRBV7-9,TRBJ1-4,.,CASSLVRQKNVKLFF,TGTGCCAGCAGCTTAGTTCGGCAGAAGAATGTAAAACTGTTTTTT
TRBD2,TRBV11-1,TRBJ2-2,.,CASSLGLTGLGELFF,TGTGCCAGCAGCTTGGGACTAACTGGGCTCGGGGAGCTGTTTTTT
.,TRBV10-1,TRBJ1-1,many,CASSSSSYEAFF,.
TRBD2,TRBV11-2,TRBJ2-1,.,CASSSLCSGRVSYNEQFF,TGTGCCAGCAGCTCTCTATGTAGCGGGAGGGTGTCCTACAATGAGCAGTTCTTC
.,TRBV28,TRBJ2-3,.,CAISSEYDIGSWGSTDTQYF,TGTGCCATCAGTTCCGAATACGATATCGGGAGTTGGGGGAGCACAGATACGCAGTATTTT
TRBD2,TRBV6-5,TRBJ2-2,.,CASSSTSERDWRTGELFF,TGTGCCAGCAGTTCGACTAGCGAGAGGGACTGGCGCACCGGGGAGCTGTTTTTT
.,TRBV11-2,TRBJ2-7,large,CASSPPSGASEQYF,TGTGCCAGCAGCCCCCCTTCAGGGGCTAGCGAGCAGTACTTC
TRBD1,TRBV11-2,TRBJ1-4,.,CASSLAGGQGSSVGLHLFF,TGTGCCAGCAGCTTAGCGGGAGGACAGGGGTCCTCGGTGGGCTTACATCTGTTTTTT
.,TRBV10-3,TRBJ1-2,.,CAISRDRTPNYGYTF,TGTGCCATCAGCAGAGACAGGACCCCCAACTATGGCTACACCTTC
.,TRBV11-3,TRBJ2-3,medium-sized,CASSLSFRPLRTDTQYF,TGTGCCAGCAGCTTATCGTTTCGGCCGCTACGGACAGATACGCAGTATTTT
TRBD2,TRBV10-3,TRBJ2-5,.,CAISGRSGNGGETQYF,TGTGCCATCAGTGGTAGGAGCGGGAACGGTGGAGAGACCCAGTACTTC
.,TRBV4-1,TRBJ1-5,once,CSSSQENNGGQPQHF,TGCTCCAGCAGCCAAGAAAACAATGGCGGTCAGCCCCAGCATTTT
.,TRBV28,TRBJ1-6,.,CASTAWRGGSPLHF,TGTGCCAGCACCGCCTGGCGGGGAGGATCACCCCTCCACTTT
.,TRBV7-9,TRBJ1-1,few,CASSLGGPDTEAFF,TGTGCCAGCAGCTTAGGGGGGCCTGACACTGAAGCTTTCTTT
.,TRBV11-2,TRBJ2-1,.,CAISRENYNEHFF,TGTGCCATCAGTCGCGAAAACTACAATGAGCATTTCTTC
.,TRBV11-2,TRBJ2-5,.,CASRETMAGETLYF,TGTGCCAGCAGGGAAACAATGGCAGGGGAGACCCTGTACTTC
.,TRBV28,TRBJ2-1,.,CASHMGTKGNEQFF,TGTGCCAGCCATATGGGCACTAAAGGTAATGAGCAGTTCTTC
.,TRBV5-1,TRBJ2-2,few,CASSFRQANTGELFF,TGCGCCAGCAGCTTTCGACAGGCTAACACCGGGGAGCTGTTTTTT
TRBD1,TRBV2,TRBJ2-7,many,CASSNRGTYEQYF,TGTGCCAGCAGCAACAGGGGAACCTACGAGCAGTACTTC
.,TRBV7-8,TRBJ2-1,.,CASSLKGGVEQLF,TGTGCCAGCAGCCTTAAAGGGGGGGTTGAGCAGTTATTC
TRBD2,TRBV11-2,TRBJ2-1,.,CASSLAGGGRISYSEQFF,TGTGCCAGCAGCTTAGCCGGGGGCGGGAGGATATCCTACAGTGAGCAGTTCTTC
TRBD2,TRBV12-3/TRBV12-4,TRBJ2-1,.,CASSLSGGRVYSEQFF,TGTGCCAGCAGTTTAAGTGGCGGGAGGGTTTACAGTGAGCAGTTCTTC
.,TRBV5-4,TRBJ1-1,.,CASSLVGGRPMNTEAFF,TGTGCCAGCAGCTTGGTGGGGGGGCGGCCCATGAACACTGAAGCTTTCTTT
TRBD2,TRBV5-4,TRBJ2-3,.,CTSSLAGAADTRYF,TGTACCAGCAGCTTAGCGGGAGCGGCGGATACGCGGTATTTT
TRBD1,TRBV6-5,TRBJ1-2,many,CASSPSAGTGGYGYTF,TGTGCCAGCAGCCCAAGCGCCGGGACAGGGGGCTATGGCTACACCTTC
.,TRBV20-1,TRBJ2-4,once,CSARDSTDVKNIQYF,TGCAGTGCTAGAGATTCGACTGACGTCAAAAACATTCAGTACTTC
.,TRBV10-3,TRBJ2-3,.,CVISELANTDTQYF,TGTGTCATTTCGGAGCTGGCGAACACAGATACGCAGTATTTT
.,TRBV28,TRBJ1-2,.,CASSLSSAAGLNGYTF,TGTGCCAGCAGTTTAAGTTCCGCGGCAGGCTTGAATGGCTACACCTTC
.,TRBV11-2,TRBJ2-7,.,CVNSLEPGPNERYF,TGTGTCAACAGCTTAGAGCCGGGTCCGAACGAGCGGTACTTC
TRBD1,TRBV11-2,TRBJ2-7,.,CASSPSRWTGDSYEQYF,TGTGCCAGTAGCCCGTCCCGCTGGACAGGGGACTCCTACGAGCAGTACTTC
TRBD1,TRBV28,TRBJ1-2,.,CASRYRGVYGYTF,TGTGCCAGCAGGTACAGGGGAGTCTATGGCTACACCTTC
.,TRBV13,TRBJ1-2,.,CASSLTGFGYGYTF,TGTGCCAGCAGCCTTACAGGGTTTGGCTATGGCTACACCTTC
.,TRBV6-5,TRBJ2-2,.,CTSSLGGALFF,TGTACCAGCAGTCTCGGCGGGGCGCTGTTTTTT
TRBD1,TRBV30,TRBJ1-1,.,CAWSGRGQNSEAFF,TGTGCCTGGAGCGGAAGGGGGCAAAACTCTGAAGCTTTCTTT
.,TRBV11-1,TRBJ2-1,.,CASSSGRYNEHFF,TGTGCCAGCAGCTCCGGCAGGTACAATGAGCACTTCTTC
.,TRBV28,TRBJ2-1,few,CASSPGAAGGEQFF,TGTGCCAGTAGTCCCGGGGCAGCGGGCGGTGAGCAGTTCTTC
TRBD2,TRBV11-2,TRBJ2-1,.,CASSRRQAGGPGDEQFF,TGTGCCAGCAGCAGGAGACAAGCGGGAGGGCCTGGGGATGAACAGTTCTTC
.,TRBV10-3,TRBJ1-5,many,CAISQSGGNQPQHF,TGTGCCATCAGCCAGAGTGGGGGCAATCAGCCCCAGCATTTT